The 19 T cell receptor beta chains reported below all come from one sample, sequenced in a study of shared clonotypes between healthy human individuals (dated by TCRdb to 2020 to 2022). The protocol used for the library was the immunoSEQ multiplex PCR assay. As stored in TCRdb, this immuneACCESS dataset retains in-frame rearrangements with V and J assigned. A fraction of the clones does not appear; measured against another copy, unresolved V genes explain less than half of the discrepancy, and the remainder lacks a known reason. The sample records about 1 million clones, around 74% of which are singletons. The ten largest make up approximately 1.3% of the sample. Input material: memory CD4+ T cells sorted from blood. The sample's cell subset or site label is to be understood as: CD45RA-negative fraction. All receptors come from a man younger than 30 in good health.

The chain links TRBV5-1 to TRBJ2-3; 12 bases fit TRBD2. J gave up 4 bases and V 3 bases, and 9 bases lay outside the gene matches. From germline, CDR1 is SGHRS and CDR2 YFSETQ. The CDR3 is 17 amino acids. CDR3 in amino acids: CASSSSGGAGGADTQYF. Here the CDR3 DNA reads TGCGCCAGCAGCTCTAGCGGGGGGGCCGGGGGCGCAGATACGCAGTATTTT.

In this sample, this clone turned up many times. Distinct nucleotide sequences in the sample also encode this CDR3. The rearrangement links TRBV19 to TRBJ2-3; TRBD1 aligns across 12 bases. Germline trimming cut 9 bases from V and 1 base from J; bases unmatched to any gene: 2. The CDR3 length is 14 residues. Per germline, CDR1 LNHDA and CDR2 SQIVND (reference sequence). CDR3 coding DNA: TGTGCCAGCCGGGACAGGGGGCGCACAGATACGCAGTATTTT. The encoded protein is CASRDRGRTDTQYF. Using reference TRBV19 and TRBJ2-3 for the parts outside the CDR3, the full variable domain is DGGITQSPKYLFRKEGQNVTLSCEQNLNHDAMYWYRQDPGQGLRLIYYSQIVNDFQKGDIAEGYSVSREKKESFPLTVTSAQKNPTAFYLCASRDRGRTDTQYFGPGTRLTVL.

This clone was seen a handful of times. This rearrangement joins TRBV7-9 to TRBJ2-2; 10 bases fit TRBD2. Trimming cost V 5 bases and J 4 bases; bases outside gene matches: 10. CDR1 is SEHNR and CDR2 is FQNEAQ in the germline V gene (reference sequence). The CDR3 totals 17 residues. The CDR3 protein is CASSRQAGGRGTGELFF. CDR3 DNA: TGTGCCAGCAGCCGCCAAGCGGGGGGGCGCGGCACCGGGGAGCTGTTTTTT.

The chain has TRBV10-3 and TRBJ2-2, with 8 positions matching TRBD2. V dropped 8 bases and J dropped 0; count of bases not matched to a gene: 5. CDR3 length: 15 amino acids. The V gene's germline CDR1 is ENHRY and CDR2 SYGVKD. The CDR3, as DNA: TGTGCCATCCGGGGGGGCACATCGAACACCGGGGAGCTGTTTTTT. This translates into CAIRGGTSNTGELFF.

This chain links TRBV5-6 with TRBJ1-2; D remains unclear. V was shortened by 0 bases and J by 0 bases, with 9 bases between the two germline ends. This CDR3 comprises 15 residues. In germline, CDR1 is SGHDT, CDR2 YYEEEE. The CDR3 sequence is CASSLDRWTNYGYTF. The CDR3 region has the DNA TGTGCCAGCAGCTTGGACAGATGGACTAACTATGGCTACACCTTC.

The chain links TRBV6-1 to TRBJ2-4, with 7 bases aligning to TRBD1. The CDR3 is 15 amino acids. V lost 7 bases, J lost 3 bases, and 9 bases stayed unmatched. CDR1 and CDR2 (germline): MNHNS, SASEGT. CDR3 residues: CASTRTGGGKNIQYF. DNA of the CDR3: TGTGCCAGCACAAGGACAGGTGGGGGCAAAAACATTCAGTACTTC.

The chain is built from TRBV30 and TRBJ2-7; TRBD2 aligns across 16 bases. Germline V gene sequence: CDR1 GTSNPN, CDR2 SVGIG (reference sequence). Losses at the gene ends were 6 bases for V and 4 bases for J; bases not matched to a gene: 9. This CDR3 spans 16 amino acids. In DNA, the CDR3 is TGTGCCTGTTCCCGCACGGGACTAGCGGGGGGGTACGAGCAGTACTTC. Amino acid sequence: CACSRTGLAGGYEQYF.

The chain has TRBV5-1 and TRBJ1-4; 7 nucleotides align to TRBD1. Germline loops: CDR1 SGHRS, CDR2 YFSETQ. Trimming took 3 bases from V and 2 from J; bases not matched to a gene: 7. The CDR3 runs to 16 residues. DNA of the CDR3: TGCGCCAGCAGCTACCAGGGGGGTGGCACTAATGAAAAACTGTTTTTT. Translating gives CASSYQGGGTNEKLFF.

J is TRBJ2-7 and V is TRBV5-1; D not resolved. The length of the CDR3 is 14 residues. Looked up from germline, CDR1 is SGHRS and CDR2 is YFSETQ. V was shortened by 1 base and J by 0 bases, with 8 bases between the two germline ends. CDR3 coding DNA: TGCGCCAGCAGCTTGTCAGGCAACTCCTACGAGCAGTACTTC. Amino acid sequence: CASSLSGNSYEQYF.

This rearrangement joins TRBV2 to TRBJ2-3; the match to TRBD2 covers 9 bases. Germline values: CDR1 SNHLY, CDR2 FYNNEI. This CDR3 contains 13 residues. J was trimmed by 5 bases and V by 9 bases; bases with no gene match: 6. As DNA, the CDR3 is TGTGCCAGTAAGCGGGGGGCCGGAGATACGCAGTATTTT. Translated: CASKRGAGDTQYF.

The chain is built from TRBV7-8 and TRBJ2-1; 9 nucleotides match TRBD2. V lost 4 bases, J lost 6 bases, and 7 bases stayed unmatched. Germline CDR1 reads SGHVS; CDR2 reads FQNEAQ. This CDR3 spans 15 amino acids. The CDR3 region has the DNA TGTGCCAGCAGCTCATATAGCGGGAGCATCAATGAGCAGTTCTTC. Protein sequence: CASSSYSGSINEQFF.

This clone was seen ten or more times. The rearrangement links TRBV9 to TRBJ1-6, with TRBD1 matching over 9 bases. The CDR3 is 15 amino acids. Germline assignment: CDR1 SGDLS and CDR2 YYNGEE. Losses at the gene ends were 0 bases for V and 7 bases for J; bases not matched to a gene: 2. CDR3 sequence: CASSVADRGNSPLHF. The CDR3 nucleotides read TGTGCCAGCAGCGTAGCCGACAGGGGGAATTCACCCCTCCACTTT.

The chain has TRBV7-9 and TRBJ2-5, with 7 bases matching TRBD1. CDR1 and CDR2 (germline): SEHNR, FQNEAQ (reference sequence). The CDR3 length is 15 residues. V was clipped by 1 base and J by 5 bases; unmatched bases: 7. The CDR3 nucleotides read TGTGCCAGCAGCTTAGTGACAGGGTTGACGGAGACCCAGTACTTC. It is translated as CASSLVTGLTETQYF.

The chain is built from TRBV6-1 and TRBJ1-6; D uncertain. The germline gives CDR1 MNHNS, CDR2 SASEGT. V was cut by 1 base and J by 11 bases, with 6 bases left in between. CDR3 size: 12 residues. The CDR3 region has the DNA TGTGCCAGCAGTGAAGGTCAGACACCCCTCCACTTT. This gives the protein CASSEGQTPLHF.

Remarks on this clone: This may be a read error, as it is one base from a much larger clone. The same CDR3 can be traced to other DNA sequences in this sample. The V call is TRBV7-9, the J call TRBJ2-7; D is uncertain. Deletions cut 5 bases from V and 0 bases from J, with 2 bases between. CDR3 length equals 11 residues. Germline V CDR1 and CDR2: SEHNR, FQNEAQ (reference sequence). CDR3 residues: CASSLSYEQYF. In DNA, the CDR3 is TGTGCCAGCAGCCTCTCCTACGAGCAGTACTTC.

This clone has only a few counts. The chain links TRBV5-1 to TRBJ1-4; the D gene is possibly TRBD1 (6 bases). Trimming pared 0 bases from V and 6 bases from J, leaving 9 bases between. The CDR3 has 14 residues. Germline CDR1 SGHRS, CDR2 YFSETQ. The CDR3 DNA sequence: TGCGCCAGCAGCTTGGCCGGGACATATGAAAAACTGTTTTTT. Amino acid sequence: CASSLAGTYEKLFF.

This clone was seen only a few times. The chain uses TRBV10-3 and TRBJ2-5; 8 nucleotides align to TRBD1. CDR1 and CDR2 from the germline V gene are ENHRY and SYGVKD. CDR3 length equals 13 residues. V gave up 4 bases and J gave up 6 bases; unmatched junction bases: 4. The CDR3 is CAISGGQGQTQYF. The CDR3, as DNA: TGTGCCATCAGTGGAGGACAGGGTCAGACCCAGTACTTC.

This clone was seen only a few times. CDR3 nucleotide sequence: TGCAGTGCTAGAGAAAATGGCTACACCTTC. This encodes CSARENGYTF. V is TRBV20-1 and J is TRBJ1-2; no clear D gene. Germline V gene data show CDR1 as DFQATT and CDR2 as SNEGSKA (reference sequence). V lost 0 bases, J lost 6 bases, and 2 bases lay in between. The CDR3 runs to 10 residues.

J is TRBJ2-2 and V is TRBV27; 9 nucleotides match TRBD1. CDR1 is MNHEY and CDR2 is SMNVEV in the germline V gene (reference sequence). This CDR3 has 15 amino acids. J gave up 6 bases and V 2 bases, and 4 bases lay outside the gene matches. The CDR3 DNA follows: TGTGCCAGCAGTTTAGGGACAGGGTTGTCCGGGGAGCTGTTTTTT. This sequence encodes CASSLGTGLSGELFF.